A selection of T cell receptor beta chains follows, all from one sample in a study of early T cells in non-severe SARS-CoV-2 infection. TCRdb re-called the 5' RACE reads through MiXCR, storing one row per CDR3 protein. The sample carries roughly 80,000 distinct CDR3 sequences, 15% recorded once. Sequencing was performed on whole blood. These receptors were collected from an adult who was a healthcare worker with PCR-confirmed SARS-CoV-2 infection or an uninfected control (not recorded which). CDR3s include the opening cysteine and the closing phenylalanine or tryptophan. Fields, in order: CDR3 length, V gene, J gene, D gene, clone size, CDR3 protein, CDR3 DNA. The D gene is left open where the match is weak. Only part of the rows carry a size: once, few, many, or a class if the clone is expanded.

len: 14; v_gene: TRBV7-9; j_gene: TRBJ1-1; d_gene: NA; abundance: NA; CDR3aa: CASSSNQGHTEAFF; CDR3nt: TGTGCCAGCAGTTCAAATCAGGGGCACACTGAAGCTTTCTTT
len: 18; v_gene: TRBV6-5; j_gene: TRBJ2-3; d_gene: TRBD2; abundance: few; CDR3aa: CASSYSGLGGLDTDTQYF; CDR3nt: TGTGCCAGCAGTTACTCGGGGTTGGGGGGACTAGACACAGATACGCAGTATTTT
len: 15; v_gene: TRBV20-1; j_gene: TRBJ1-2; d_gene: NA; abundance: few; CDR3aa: CSARDQIAPHYGYTF; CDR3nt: TGCAGTGCTAGAGACCAGATTGCCCCTCACTATGGCTACACCTTC
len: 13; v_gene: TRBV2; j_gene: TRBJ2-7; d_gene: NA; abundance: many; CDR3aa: CASSAQGRHEQYF; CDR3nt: TGTGCCAGCAGCGCTCAGGGGAGGCACGAGCAGTACTTC
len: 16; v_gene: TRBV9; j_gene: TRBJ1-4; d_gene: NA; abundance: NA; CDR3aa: CASSVGTGGYNEKLFF; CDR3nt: TGTGCCAGCAGCGTAGGAACTGGCGGCTATAATGAAAAACTGTTTTTT
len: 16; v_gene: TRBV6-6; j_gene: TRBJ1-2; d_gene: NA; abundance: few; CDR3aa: CASSYSKIGRTYGYTF; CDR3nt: TGTGCCAGCAGTTACTCGAAGATAGGCAGGACCTATGGCTACACCTTC
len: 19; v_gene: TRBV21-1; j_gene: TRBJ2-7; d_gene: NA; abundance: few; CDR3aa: CASSPYIGGPQWESYEQYF; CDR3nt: TGTGCCAGCAGCCCATACATTGGGGGACCCCAATGGGAGTCATACGAGCAGTACTTC
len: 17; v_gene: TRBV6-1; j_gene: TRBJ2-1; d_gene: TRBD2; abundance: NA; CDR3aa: CASSERVLAGLYNEQFF; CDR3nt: TGTGCCAGCAGTGAAAGGGTACTAGCGGGGTTATACAATGAGCAGTTCTTC
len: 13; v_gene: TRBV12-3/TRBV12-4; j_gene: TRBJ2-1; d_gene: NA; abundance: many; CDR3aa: CASSPDSYNEQFF; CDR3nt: TGTGCCAGCAGCCCGGACAGCTACAATGAGCAGTTCTTC
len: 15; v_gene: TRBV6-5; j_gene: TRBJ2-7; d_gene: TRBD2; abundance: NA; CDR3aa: CASSWTSGGSYEQYF; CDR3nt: TGTGCCAGCAGTTGGACTAGCGGGGGTTCCTACGAGCAGTACTTC
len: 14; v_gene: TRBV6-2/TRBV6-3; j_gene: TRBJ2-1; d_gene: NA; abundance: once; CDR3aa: CAASGKSSYNEQFF; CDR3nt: TGTGCCGCGTCAGGGAAGAGCTCCTACAATGAGCAGTTCTTC
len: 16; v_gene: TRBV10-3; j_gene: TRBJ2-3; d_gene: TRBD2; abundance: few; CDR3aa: CAIRGLAGGGTDTQYF; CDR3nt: TGTGCCATCAGAGGACTAGCGGGAGGAGGCACAGATACGCAGTATTTT
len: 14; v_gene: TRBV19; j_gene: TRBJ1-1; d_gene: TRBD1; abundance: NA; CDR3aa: CASSPQGGNTEAFF; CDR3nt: TGTGCCAGTAGCCCACAGGGGGGGAACACTGAAGCTTTCTTT
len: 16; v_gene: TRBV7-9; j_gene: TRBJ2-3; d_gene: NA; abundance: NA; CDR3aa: CASSLAFRGEADTQYF; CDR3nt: TGTGCCAGCAGCTTAGCGTTCCGGGGAGAGGCAGATACGCAGTATTTT
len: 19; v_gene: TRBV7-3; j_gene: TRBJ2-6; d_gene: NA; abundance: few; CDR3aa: CASSLRGSHPRSGANVLTF; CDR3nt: TGTGCCAGCAGCTTACGGGGTAGCCACCCTCGGAGTGGGGCCAACGTCCTGACTTTC
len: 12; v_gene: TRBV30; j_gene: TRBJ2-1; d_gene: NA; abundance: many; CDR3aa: CAWGGLNNEQFF; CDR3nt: TGTGCCTGGGGAGGACTAAACAATGAGCAGTTCTTC
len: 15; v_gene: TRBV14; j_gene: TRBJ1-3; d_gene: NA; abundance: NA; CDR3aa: CASSQDDLSGNTIYF; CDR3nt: TGTGCCAGCAGCCAAGATGACCTCTCTGGAAACACCATATATTTT
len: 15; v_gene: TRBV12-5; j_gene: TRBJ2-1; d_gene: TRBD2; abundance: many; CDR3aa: CASGLAGKWHNEQFF; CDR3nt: TGTGCTAGTGGTTTAGCGGGAAAGTGGCACAATGAGCAGTTCTTC
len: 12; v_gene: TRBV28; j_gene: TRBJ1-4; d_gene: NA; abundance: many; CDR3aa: CASSLRQEKLFF; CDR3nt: TGTGCCAGCAGTTTACGCCAGGAAAAACTGTTTTTT
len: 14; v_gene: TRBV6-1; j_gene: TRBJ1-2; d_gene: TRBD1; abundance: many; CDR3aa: CASSPRTGNYGYTF; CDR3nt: TGTGCCAGCAGTCCACGGACAGGGAACTATGGCTACACCTTC
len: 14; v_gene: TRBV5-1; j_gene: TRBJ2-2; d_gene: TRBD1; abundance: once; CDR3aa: CASSGQGSTGELFF; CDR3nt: TGCGCCAGCAGCGGACAGGGGAGCACCGGGGAGCTGTTTTTT